Each of the 5 T cell receptor beta chains below was sequenced from the same sample in a study of graft-versus-host responses after intestinal transplantation. Which antigens these TCRs recognize remains unknown. Sequencing used immunoSEQ multiplex PCR; TCRdb keeps in-frame clones, though not all of them. The data show 85,000 to 90,000 clones, with 85% to 90% seen just once and 0.11% held by the top ten. The sequences come from unstimulated CD4+ T cells sorted from spleen or lymph node cells, collected before intestinal transplant. These receptors all come from a human donor who received an intestinal transplant.

The chain links TRBV6-1 to TRBJ1-6; D possibly corresponds to TRBD1 (5 bases). The CDR3 consists of 15 residues. Deletions cut 4 bases from V and 5 bases from J, with 12 bases between. Germline CDR1 is MNHNS and CDR2 is SASEGT. The DNA for the CDR3 is TGTGCCAGCAGTGCGACAGAATTTCATAATTCACCCCTCCACTTT. As protein: CASSATEFHNSPLHF.

The V gene is TRBV9, the J gene TRBJ2-1; TRBD1 matches 7 bases. V shed 3 bases and J 7 bases; nucleotides not matched to a gene: 19. The CDR3 sequence is 18 residues long. Germline loops: CDR1 SGDLS, CDR2 YYNGEE. CDR3 sequence: CASSDTPTDRVPQNEQFF. The CDR3 DNA reads TGTGCCAGCAGCGACACGCCGACCGACAGGGTCCCTCAGAATGAGCAGTTCTTC.

The chain uses TRBV7-3 and TRBJ2-3, with a weak D call TRBD2 (7 bases). This CDR3 region has 13 residues. Trimming took 5 bases from V and 6 from J, leaving 12 bases between them. Germline lookup yields CDR1 SGHTA and CDR2 FQGTGA. The CDR3: CASSPGGGDTQYF. Written as DNA, the CDR3 is TGTGCCAGCAGCCCAGGCGGGGGCGATACGCAGTATTTT.

The chain has TRBV29-1 and TRBJ2-5, with 7 bases identical to TRBD1. The germline CDR1 and CDR2 sequences are SQVTM and ANQGSEA. The CDR3 is made up of 12 amino acids. J lost 3 bases, V lost 7 bases, and 5 bases had no gene match. CDR3 DNA: TGCAGCGCCTACGGACAGGAAGAGACCCAGTACTTC. Translated: CSAYGQEETQYF. Full variable domain (outside the CDR3, taken from reference TRBV29-1 and TRBJ2-5): SAVISQKPSRDICQRGTSLTIQCQVDSQVTMMFWYRQQPGQSLTLIATANQGSEATYESGFVIDKFPISRPNLTFSTLTVSNMSPEDSSIYLCSAYGQEETQYFGPGTRLLVL.

This chain uses TRBV29-1 with TRBJ1-1; 8 bases fit TRBD1. The CDR3 spans 13 residues. J lost 6 bases, V lost 6 bases, and 9 bases had no gene match. CDR1 is SQVTM and CDR2 is ANQGSEA in the germline V gene. CDR3 DNA: TGCAGCGTCGTGGACAGGGTGGGGGCTGAAGCTTTCTTT. Translation: CSVVDRVGAEAFF.